These 19 T cell receptor beta chains were all obtained from the same sample, sequenced in a study of CXCR3-negative and CXCR3-positive naive CD8 T cells. The study made its TRB cDNA libraries by 5' RACE, adding UMI labels. Each CDR3 protein gets one entry in TCRdb, which reprocessed the 5' RACE reads and gives no DNA. This sample's table reports about 62,000 distinct CDR3 sequences. The specimen sequenced was naive CXCR3- CD8+ T cells from blood. As for subset: CD45RO-CCR7+CD27+CD95- naive CD8+ T cells lacking CXCR3 (TNR3-). The receptors originated from a human donor in good health. Some clones in this sample may be carry-over from other donors' samples.

The chain links TRBV11-3 to TRBJ2-1; the TRBD2 assignment by TCRdb is unverifiable without DNA. The V gene's germline CDR1 is SGHNT and CDR2 YENEEA. This CDR3 comprises 12 residues. The CDR3: CASSLPEREQFF.

CDR3 in amino acids: CASSLFRDWNTEAFF. The chain joins TRBV6-6 to TRBJ1-1. The germline V gene has CDR1 MNHNY and CDR2 SVGAGI (reference sequence). The CDR3 is 15 amino acids.

V and J are TRBV4-2 and TRBJ2-1; TCRdb selects TRBD2, and the lack of DNA leaves this call unchecked. The CDR3 consists of 16 residues. Germline CDR1 and CDR2: LGHNA and YNFKEQ. CDR3 region: CASSQDLRTSGAEQFF.

The V and J genes are TRBV29-1 and TRBJ2-7; TCRdb's D call, TRBD1, is unchecked because there is no DNA. The CDR3 covers 11 residues. Germline CDR1 SQVTM, CDR2 ANQGSEA. CDR3: CSSRQAQEQYF.

The V call is TRBV20-1, the J call TRBJ2-5; with no DNA, the TCRdb D assignment of TRBD2 cannot be verified. The germline V gene encodes CDR1 DFQATT and CDR2 SNEGSKA (reference sequence). The CDR3 consists of 14 residues. CDR3 sequence reads: CSTLPSEPQETQYF.

The chain couples TRBV21-1 to TRBJ2-2; no DNA is available, so the TRBD2 call from TCRdb remains unchecked. TRBV21-1 represents a pseudogene. This CDR3 region has 18 residues. The CDR3 protein is CASRPGTSGGSNTGELFF.

The gene calls are TRBV12-3 or TRBV12-4 and TRBJ2-1; as DNA is missing, the TRBD2 call by TCRdb cannot be tested. The CDR3 length is 16 residues. CDR3 region: CASSTLRGSSYNEQFF.

V usage is TRBV29-1 and J usage is TRBJ2-3. Germline lookup yields CDR1 SQVTM and CDR2 ANQGSEA. The CDR3 length is 15 residues. The CDR3 sequence is CSGVPYLASTDTQYF.

The V gene is TRBV7-2, the J gene TRBJ1-2; TCRdb calls TRBD1, which cannot be checked without DNA. The CDR3 extends over 16 amino acids. Per the germline V gene, CDR1 is SGHTA and CDR2 is FQGNSA. The CDR3 sequence is CASSKDHRALTYGYTF.

The chain links TRBV5-4 to TRBJ2-1; TCRdb's D call, TRBD2, is unchecked because there is no DNA. This CDR3 spans 15 amino acids. Looked up from germline, CDR1 is SGHNT and CDR2 is YYREEE (reference sequence). Here the CDR3 reads CASSLLRERYNEQFF.

The rearrangement links TRBV28 to TRBJ2-7; lacking DNA, the TRBD2 call made by TCRdb goes unchecked. The CDR3 runs to 15 residues. CDR1 and CDR2 (germline): MDHEN, SYDVKM. CDR3 sequence: CASTLSASDRYEQYF.

The chain is built from TRBV20-1 and TRBJ1-1; checking the TCRdb D call of TRBD1 is not possible without DNA. CDR1 is DFQATT, CDR2 SNEGSKA, per germline (reference sequence). The CDR3 has 14 amino acids. The CDR3: CSAPTPGPGTEAFF.

The chain links TRBV7-6 to TRBJ2-7; there is no DNA to check the TCRdb D call of TRBD2. Germline-derived CDR1 and CDR2 are SGHVS and FNYEAQ. The CDR3 extends over 16 amino acids. CDR3 protein: CASSSVSGRRVYEQYF.

The chain recombines TRBV7-9 with TRBJ2-1; TCRdb proposes TRBD1, but this gene call is untestable without DNA. The length of the CDR3 is 15 residues. Per the germline V gene, CDR1 is SEHNR and CDR2 is FQNEAQ (reference sequence). The chain's CDR3 is CASSLVTGTYNEQFF.

The V gene is TRBV3-1, the J gene TRBJ2-7. The germline V gene has CDR1 LGHDT and CDR2 YNNKEL (reference sequence). This CDR3 spans 11 amino acids. The CDR3 sequence: CASSHSYEQYF.

The rearrangement joins TRBV7-9 to TRBJ2-7. The CDR3 has 13 residues. Germline CDR1 reads SEHNR; CDR2 reads FQNEAQ (reference sequence). The CDR3 is CASSLPGPYEQYF.

V usage is TRBV12-3 or TRBV12-4 and J usage is TRBJ2-5; the TCRdb call, TRBD2, lacks DNA for checking. This CDR3 has 12 amino acids. CDR3 loop: CASNAGGETQYF.

The chain employs TRBV6-5 and TRBJ2-2; TCRdb calls TRBD2, which cannot be checked without DNA. CDR1 and CDR2 from the germline V gene are MNHEY and SVGAGI. This CDR3 comprises 16 residues. The CDR3 sequence: CASSPKRGGFTGELFF.

V gene TRBV28 combines with J gene TRBJ2-2; TCRdb's D call of TRBD1 is untestable without DNA. Germline loops: CDR1 MDHEN, CDR2 SYDVKM. There are 14 residues in the CDR3. CDR3 region: CASRQGPNTGELFF.